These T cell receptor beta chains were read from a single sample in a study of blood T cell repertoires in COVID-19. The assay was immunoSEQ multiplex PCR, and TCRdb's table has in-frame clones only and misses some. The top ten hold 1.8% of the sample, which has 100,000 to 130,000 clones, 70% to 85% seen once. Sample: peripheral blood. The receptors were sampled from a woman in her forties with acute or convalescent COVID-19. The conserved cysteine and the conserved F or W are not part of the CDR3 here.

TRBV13	ASSAGNYGYT
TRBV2	ASSRDRAYGYT
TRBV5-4	ASSPGQGATGELF
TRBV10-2	ASSIRTSGAPGETQY
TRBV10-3	AISRGAQETQY
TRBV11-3	ASRRGGQRSNQPQH
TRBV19	ASSPGTGVYSNQPQH
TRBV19	ASSPGQLQETQY
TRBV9	ASSAGLAGGTGELF
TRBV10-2	ASSELGQSPLH
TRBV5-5	ASSLVGTVVITEAF
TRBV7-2	ASSYETNSYEQY
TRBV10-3	AISEQQKNTEAF
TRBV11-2	ASSVLRQGIISPLH
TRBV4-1	ASSQGGGQGPREKLF
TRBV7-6	ASSQGGRWTDTQY
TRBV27	ASRPSLSGANVLT
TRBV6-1	ASSDRGYNSPLH
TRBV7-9	ASSSRDSLGETQY
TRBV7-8	ASSLVRVGLSGNTIY
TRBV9	ASSVQGSLYNEQF
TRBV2	ASSGGLGQPQH
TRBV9	ASSVRDYPYNEQF
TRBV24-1	ATSGEGIRQPQH
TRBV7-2	ASSPRRRGAYNEQF
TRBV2	ASSDPRTYEQY
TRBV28	ASSLSDRGSGNTIY
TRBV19	ASRASGTGGLGGYT
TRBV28	ASSSRGGTEAF
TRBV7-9	ASSSWTGTNTEAF
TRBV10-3	AISDSTSGGNTGELF
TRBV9	ASSVDISGGATYNEQF
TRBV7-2	ASSKGLAGETQY
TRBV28	ASSFTGVMDEQF
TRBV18	ASSPGQPSTDTQY
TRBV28	ASSRRRTGDVMGEQY
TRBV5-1	ASSGGGANTGELF
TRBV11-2	ASSFIANEKLF
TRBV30	ARWDRANEKLF
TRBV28	ASRRRGPLPNQPQH
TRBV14	ASSHYNNNEQF
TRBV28	ASGDSLTSGNTIY
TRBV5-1	ASSWGADTGELF
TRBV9	ASSVGIGGDTDTQY
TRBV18	ASSPSSGENNEQF
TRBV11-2	ASSLAPLSTDTQY
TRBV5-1	ASSLAGATDTQY
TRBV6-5	ASGRDREGNTIY
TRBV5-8	ASSLTQGDEKLF
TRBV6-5	ASSLRTGPSGEQY
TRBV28	ASVSWAGDTDTQY
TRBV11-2	ASSLMLPGQGASEQY
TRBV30	AWRPYPSNSPLH
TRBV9	ASSVTGGVELF
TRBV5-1	ASSLREGSNSPLH
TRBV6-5	ASSPGTYEQY
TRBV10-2	ASSDKSRTDTQY
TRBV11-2	ASSLGGGNQPQH